This T cell receptor (beta chain) was captured by sequencing in a study of blood T cells in healthy people across ages. Primers used in a second PCR of about 6 to 11 cycles were a sample-barcoded 5' primer and a J-beta primer mix. Through a template-switch adaptor with 12 random nucleotides, each cDNA molecule received a tag. One entry per CDR3 protein results from TCRdb running MiXCR on the 5' RACE reads. The repertoire holds some 1.4 million distinct CDR3 sequences, with approximately 42% as singletons. Germline CDR1 and CDR2: DFQATT and SNEGSKA (reference sequence). The length of the CDR3 is 12 residues. The ends were cut back, 4 bases at V and 3 bases at J, with 10 bases in the middle.

This clonotype was obtained from a woman under 30 in good health. The chain couples TRBV20-1 to TRBJ2-7; D ambiguous. The sample was blood. The CDR3 coding sequence is TGCAGTGCTAAGAGAGGTATCTACGAGCAGTACTTC. This encodes CSAKRGIYEQYF.